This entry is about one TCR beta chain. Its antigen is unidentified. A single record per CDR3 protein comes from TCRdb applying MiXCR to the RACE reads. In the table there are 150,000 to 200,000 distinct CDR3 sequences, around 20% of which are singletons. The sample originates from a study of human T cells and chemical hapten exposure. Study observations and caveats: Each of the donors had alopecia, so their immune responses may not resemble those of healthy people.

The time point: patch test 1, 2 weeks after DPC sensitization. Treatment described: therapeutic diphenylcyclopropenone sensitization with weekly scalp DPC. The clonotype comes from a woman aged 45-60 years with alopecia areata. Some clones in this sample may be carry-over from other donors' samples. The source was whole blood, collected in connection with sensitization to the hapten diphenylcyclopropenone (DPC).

CDR3 sequence: CSARTPGRAFF. For the CDR3, the DNA is TGCAGTGCTAGGACCCCGGGGAGAGCTTTCTTT. The rearrangement uses TRBV20-1 and TRBJ1-1; D uncertain. Germline V gene data show CDR1 as DFQATT and CDR2 as SNEGSKA (reference sequence). Trimming left V 3 bases short and J 10 bases short, with 12 bases between. This CDR3 is built from 11 residues.